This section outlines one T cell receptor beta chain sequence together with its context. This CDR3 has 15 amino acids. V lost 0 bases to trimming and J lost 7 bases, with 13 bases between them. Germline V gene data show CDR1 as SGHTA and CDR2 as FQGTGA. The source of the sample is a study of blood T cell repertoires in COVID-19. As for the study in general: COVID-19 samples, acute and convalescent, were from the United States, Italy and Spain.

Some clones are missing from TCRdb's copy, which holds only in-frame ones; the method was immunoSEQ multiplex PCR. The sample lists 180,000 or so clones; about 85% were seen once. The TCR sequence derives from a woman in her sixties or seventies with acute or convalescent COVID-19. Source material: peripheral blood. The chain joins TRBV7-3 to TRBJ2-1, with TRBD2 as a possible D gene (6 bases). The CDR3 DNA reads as TGTGCCAGCAGCTTAACTATAACCCGGGAGAATGAGCAGTTCTTC. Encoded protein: CASSLTITRENEQFF.